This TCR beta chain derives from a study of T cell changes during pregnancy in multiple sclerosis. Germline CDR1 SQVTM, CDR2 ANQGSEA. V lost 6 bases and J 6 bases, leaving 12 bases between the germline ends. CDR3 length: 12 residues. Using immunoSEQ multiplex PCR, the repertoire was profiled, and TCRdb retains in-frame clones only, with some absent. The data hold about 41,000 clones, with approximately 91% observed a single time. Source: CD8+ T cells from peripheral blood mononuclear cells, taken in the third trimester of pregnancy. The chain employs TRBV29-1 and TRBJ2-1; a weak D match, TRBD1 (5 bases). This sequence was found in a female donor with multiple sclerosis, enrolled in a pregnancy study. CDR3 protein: CSVADQGNEQFF. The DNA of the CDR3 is TGCAGCGTCGCGGACCAGGGCAATGAGCAGTTCTTC.